The sequence of this T cell receptor beta chain was determined in a study of blood T cell repertoires in COVID-19. The protocol was immunoSEQ multiplex PCR, while the TCRdb copy is restricted to in-frame clones and leaves out a portion. The data contain about 150,000 clones, 84% of them singletons. The germline V gene has CDR1 SNHLY and CDR2 FYNNEI. This CDR3 has 14 residues. V lost 4 bases and J lost 7; bases outside the gene matches: 7. The source material was peripheral blood. The rearrangement links TRBV2 to TRBJ1-5, with 7 bases matching TRBD1. The TCR was taken from an elderly woman with COVID-19, enrolled during active disease. The CDR3 sequence: CASSGQGMGQPQHF. The DNA of the CDR3 is TGTGCCAGCAGTGGACAGGGCATGGGCCAGCCCCAGCATTTT. Combining the CDR3 with reference TRBV2 and TRBJ1-5 gives the whole variable domain EPEVTQTPSHQVTQMGQEVILRCVPISNHLYFYWYRQILGQKVEFLVSFYNNEISEKSEIFDDQFSVERPDGSNFTLKIRSTKLEDSAMYFCASSGQGMGQPQHFGDGTRLSIL.